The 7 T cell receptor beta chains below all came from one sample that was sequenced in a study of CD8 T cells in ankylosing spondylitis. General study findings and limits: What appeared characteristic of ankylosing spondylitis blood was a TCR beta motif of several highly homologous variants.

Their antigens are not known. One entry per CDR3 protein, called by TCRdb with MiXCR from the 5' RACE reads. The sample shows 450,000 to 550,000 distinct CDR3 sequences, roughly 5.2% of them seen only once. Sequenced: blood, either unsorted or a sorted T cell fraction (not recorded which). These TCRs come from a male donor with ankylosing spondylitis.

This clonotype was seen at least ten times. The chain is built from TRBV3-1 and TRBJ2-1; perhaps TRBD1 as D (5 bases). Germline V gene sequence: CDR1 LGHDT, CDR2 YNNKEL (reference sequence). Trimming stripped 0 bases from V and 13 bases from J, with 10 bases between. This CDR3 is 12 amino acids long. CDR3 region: CASSQEWGVQFF. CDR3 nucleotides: TGTGCCAGCAGCCAAGAATGGGGCGTTCAGTTCTTC.

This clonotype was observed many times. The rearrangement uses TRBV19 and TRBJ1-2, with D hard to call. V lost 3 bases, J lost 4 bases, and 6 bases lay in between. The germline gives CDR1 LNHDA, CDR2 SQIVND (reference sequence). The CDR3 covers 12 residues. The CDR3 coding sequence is TGTGCCAGTAGTATCCGGGGCTATGGCTACACCTTC. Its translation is CASSIRGYGYTF.

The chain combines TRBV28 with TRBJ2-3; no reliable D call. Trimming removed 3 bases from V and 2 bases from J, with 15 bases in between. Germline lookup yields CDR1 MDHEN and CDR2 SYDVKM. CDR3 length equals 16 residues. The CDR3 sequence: CASSFGSSLNTDTQYF. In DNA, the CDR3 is TGTGCCAGCAGTTTTGGCAGTTCCCTAAACACAGATACGCAGTATTTT.

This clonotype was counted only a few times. Here the CDR3 DNA reads TGTGCCAGCAGCTTGGCTGCCGGGACAGGGGTCGAGCAGTACTTC. It codes for CASSLAAGTGVEQYF. The V gene is TRBV11-2, the J gene TRBJ2-7; 10 bases are a match to TRBD1. Trimming removed 3 bases from V and 6 bases from J; junction bases left unmatched: 8. The CDR3 runs to 15 residues. Germline V gives CDR1 SGHAT, CDR2 FQNNGV. Using reference TRBV11-2 and TRBJ2-7 for the parts outside the CDR3, the full variable domain is EAGVAQSPRYKIIEKRQSVAFWCNPISGHATLYWYQQILGQGPKLLIQFQNNGVVDDSQLPKDRFSAERLKGVDSTLKIQPAKLEDSAVYLCASSLAAGTGVEQYFGPGTRLTVT.

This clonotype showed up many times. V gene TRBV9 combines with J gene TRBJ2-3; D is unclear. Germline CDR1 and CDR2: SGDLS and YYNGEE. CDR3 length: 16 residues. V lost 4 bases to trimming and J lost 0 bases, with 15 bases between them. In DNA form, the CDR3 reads TGTGCCAGCAGCTCCTTTGGGGTAGCAAGCACAGATACGCAGTATTTT. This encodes CASSSFGVASTDTQYF.

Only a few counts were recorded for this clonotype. CDR3 loop: CSVGTGSGANVLTF. The CDR3 nucleotides are TGCAGCGTTGGGACAGGGTCTGGGGCCAACGTCCTGACTTTC. The chain recombines TRBV29-1 with TRBJ2-6; TRBD1 matches at 8 bases. V lost 4 bases to trimming and J lost 1 base; unmatched junction nucleotides: 0. The CDR3 length is 14 residues. From germline, CDR1 is SQVTM and CDR2 ANQGSEA.

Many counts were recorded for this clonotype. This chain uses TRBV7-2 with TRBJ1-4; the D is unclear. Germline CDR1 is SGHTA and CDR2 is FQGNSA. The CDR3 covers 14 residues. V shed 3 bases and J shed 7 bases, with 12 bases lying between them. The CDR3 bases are TGTGCCAGCAGCTTCTCGGGGTCGGGTGAAAAACTGTTTTTT. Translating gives CASSFSGSGEKLFF.